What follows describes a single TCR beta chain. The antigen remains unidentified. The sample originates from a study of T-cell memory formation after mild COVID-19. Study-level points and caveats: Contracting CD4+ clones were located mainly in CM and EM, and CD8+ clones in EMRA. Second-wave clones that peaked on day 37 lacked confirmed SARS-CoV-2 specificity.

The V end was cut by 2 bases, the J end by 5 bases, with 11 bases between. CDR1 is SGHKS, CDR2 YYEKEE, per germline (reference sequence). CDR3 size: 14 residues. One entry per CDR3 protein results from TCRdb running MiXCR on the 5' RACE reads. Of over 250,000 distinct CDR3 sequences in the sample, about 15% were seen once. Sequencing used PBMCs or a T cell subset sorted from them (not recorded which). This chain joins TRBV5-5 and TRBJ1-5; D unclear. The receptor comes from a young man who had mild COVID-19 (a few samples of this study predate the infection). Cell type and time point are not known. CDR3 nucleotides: TGTGCCAGCAGCTTTTTGGGAACGTATCAGCCCCAGCATTTT. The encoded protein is CASSFLGTYQPQHF.